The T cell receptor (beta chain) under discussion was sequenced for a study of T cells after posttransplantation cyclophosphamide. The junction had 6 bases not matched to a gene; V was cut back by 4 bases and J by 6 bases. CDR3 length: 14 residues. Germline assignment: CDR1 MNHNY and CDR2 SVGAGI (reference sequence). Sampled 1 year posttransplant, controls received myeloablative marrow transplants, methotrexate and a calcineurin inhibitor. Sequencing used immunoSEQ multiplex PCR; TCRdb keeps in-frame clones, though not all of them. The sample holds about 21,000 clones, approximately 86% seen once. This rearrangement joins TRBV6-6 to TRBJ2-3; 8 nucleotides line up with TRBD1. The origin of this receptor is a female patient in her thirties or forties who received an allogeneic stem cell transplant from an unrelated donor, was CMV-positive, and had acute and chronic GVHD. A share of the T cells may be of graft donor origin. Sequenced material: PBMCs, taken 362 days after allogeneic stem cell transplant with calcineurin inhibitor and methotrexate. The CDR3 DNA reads TGTGCCAGCAGTTTGCCAGGGGGCAGGGATACGCAGTATTTT. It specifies CASSLPGGRDTQYF.